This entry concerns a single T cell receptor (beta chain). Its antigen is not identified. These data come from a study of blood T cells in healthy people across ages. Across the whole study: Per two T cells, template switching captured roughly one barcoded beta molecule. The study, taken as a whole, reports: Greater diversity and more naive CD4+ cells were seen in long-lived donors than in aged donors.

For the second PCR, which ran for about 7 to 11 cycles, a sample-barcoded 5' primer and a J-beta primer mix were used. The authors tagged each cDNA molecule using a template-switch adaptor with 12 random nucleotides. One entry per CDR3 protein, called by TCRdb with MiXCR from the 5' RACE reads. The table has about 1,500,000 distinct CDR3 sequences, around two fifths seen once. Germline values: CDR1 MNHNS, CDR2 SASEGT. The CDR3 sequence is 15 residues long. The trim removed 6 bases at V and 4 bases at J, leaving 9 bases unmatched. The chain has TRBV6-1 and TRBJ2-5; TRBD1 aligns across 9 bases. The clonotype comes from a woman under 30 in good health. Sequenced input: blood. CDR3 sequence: CASRSGTGPPETQYF. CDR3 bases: TGTGCCAGCAGATCCGGGACAGGGCCCCCAGAGACCCAGTACTTC.